The 28 T cell receptor beta chains below were found in one sample sequenced in a study of CD8+CD57+ T cells in acquired aplastic anemia. Profiling that covered TCR beta VDJ and CDR3 relied on genomic DNA as its template. From the reads, TCRdb called clonotypes with MiXCR, one entry per CDR3 protein. The table includes 180,000 or so distinct CDR3 sequences, 48% detected once. Sequencing involved patients with CD8+CD57+ cell expansion previously shown by flow cytometry. Material: sorted CD4+, CD8+, or CD8+CD57+ T cells (not recorded which) from PBMCs. All receptors derive from a human donor with aplastic anemia.

In this sample, this clonotype turned up many times. The rearrangement joins TRBV14 to TRBJ2-2; D is unclear. Germline values: CDR1 SGHDN, CDR2 FVKESK. The CDR3 spans 15 residues. The V gene lost 1 base and the J gene lost 6 bases, with 12 bases spanning the gap. Here the CDR3 DNA reads TGTGCCAGCAGCCAAGGACACGGACGGGCCGGGGAGCTGTTTTTT. It encodes CASSQGHGRAGELFF.

The chain employs TRBV20-1 and TRBJ2-1; 8 bases are a match to TRBD1. This CDR3 spans 14 amino acids. V lost 5 bases to trimming and J lost 5 bases; unmatched junction nucleotides: 8. Germline CDR1 reads DFQATT; CDR2 reads SNEGSKA (reference sequence). The CDR3 spells CSAHSPGQDNEQFF. The CDR3 nucleotides are TGCAGTGCTCACTCTCCGGGACAGGACAATGAGCAGTTCTTC.

This clonotype was seen at least ten times. The chain joins TRBV19 to TRBJ2-1; TRBD1 matches 9 bases. In germline, CDR1 is LNHDA, CDR2 SQIVND (reference sequence). Trimming took 2 bases from V and 7 from J; bases not matched to a gene: 6. The length of the CDR3 is 15 residues. CDR3: CASSITGTGFNEQFF. CDR3 DNA sequence: TGTGCCAGTAGTATAACCGGGACAGGGTTTAATGAGCAGTTCTTC.

The chain has TRBV2 and TRBJ1-2; 7 bases are shared with TRBD1. Germline CDR1 reads SNHLY; CDR2 reads FYNNEI. The CDR3 covers 15 residues. V dropped 4 bases and J dropped 5; count of bases not matched to a gene: 10. Written as DNA, the CDR3 is TGTGCCAGCAGTGTCCACCCACAGGGGCTGTATGGCTACACCTTC. Amino acids: CASSVHPQGLYGYTF.

This clonotype was recorded many times. The chain combines TRBV7-6 with TRBJ1-5, with no clear D. Trimming took 3 bases from V and 5 from J, leaving 8 bases between them. This CDR3 contains 13 residues. Germline lookup yields CDR1 SGHVS and CDR2 FNYEAQ. DNA of the CDR3: TGTGCCAGCAGCTTTGGCAGTGATCAGCCCCAGCATTTT. Its translation: CASSFGSDQPQHF.

The chain joins TRBV5-1 to TRBJ1-3; D gene uncertain. This CDR3 comprises 16 residues. The V end was cut by 5 bases, the J end by 1 base, with 16 bases between. Germline V gene lookup returns CDR1 SGHRS and CDR2 YFSETQ. As DNA, the CDR3 is TGCGCCAGCAGGGTGGGGTCTCTAGGTTCTGGAAACACCATATATTTT. It encodes CASRVGSLGSGNTIYF.

This clonotype has at least ten counts. V is TRBV4-3 and J is TRBJ1-1; D gene uncertain. The CDR3 is 16 amino acids. Trimming took 1 base from V and 1 from J, leaving 13 bases between them. The germline CDR1 and CDR2 sequences are LGHNA and YSLEER. The CDR3 nucleotides read TGCGCCAGCAGCCAAGGTGCTCCCCCAGGGAACACTGAAGCTTTCTTT. Its translation is CASSQGAPPGNTEAFF.

The chain has TRBV27 and TRBJ2-1, with a possible D match to TRBD1 (6 bases). Germline V lookup: CDR1 MNHEY, CDR2 SMNVEV (reference sequence). The V end was cut by 8 bases, the J end by 10 bases, with 24 bases between. This CDR3 region has 15 residues. CDR3 nucleotides: TGTGCCAGCGGCATATACAGGGAACCCCTGGGGGAGCAGTTCTTC. It translates to CASGIYREPLGEQFF.

The rearrangement links TRBV10-2 to TRBJ2-5; the D gene is possibly TRBD2 (6 bases). Trimming removed 6 bases from V and 1 base from J, with 18 bases in between. The CDR3 spans 16 residues. Germline V gives CDR1 WSHSY, CDR2 SAAADI. The CDR3 nucleotides are TGCGCCAGCAGCACAGGTTCGGCGGGGCCCCAAGAGACCCAGTACTTC. Amino acid sequence: CASSTGSAGPQETQYF.

This clonotype was counted many times. This chain links TRBV5-1 with TRBJ2-1; D perhaps matches TRBD2 (5 bases). The V gene's germline CDR1 is SGHRS and CDR2 YFSETQ. The CDR3 covers 14 residues. Trimming took off 2 bases at V and 7 bases at J, with 13 bases between the two ends. The CDR3 nucleotides are TGCGCCAGCAGCTTATACCCCTCGGGGAATGAGCAGTTCTTC. As protein: CASSLYPSGNEQFF.

This clonotype was found many times. V gene TRBV29-1 combines with J gene TRBJ1-6, with D possibly TRBD1 on 6 matching bases. In germline, CDR1 is SQVTM, CDR2 ANQGSEA. CDR3 size: 18 residues. V was shortened by 6 bases and J by 9 bases, with 30 bases between the two germline ends. The CDR3 coding sequence is TGCAGCGTCATGTGGGGGCTTGGTAGGTGGCGGATGGGTTCACCCCTCCACTTT. It is translated as CSVMWGLGRWRMGSPLHF.

A few counts support this clonotype. This chain joins TRBV24-1 and TRBJ1-1, with D unclear. V lost 5 bases, J lost 6 bases, and 6 bases lay in between. Germline CDR1 is KGHDR and CDR2 is SFDVKD. This CDR3 is built from 11 residues. CDR3: CATSVGAEAFF. CDR3 bases: TGTGCCACCAGTGTTGGAGCTGAAGCTTTCTTT.

The chain joins TRBV10-3 to TRBJ1-5, with 10 bases fitting TRBD1. The CDR3 is 15 residues long. The germline V gene has CDR1 ENHRY and CDR2 SYGVKD. The V segment lost 10 bases and the J segment 4 bases; nucleotides outside the gene matches: 10. In DNA, the CDR3 is TGTGCCACAGGACAGGGGGTGCGAGGGAATCAGCCCCAGCATTTT. It is translated as CATGQGVRGNQPQHF.

This clonotype appeared a few times. The chain carries TRBV10-3 and TRBJ1-2, with D hard to call. The CDR3 is 14 amino acids. V gave up 0 bases and J gave up 3 bases, with 8 bases separating them. CDR1 ENHRY and CDR2 SYGVKD come from the germline V gene. DNA of the CDR3: TGTGCCATCAGTGAGTCGGTGGAGCACTATGGCTACACCTTC. It translates to CAISESVEHYGYTF.

The genes are TRBV10-2 and TRBJ1-1, with 8 positions matching TRBD1. The germline V gene has CDR1 WSHSY and CDR2 SAAADI. V was clipped by 0 bases and J by 7 bases; unmatched bases: 7. The CDR3 contains 15 residues. CDR3 DNA: TGCGCCAGCAGTGAGTCAGGACAGGGCTTCCATGAAGCTTTCTTT. It codes for CASSESGQGFHEAFF.

The CDR3 reads CSARRGQKEKLFF. The CDR3 DNA follows: TGCAGTGCTAGAAGGGGACAGAAAGAAAAACTGTTTTTT. The chain employs TRBV20-1 and TRBJ1-4; 7 bases map to TRBD1. Trimming at V came to 2 bases and at J to 8 bases, leaving 5 bases not matched to a gene. The length of the CDR3 is 13 residues. Germline values: CDR1 DFQATT, CDR2 SNEGSKA (reference sequence).

The chain recombines TRBV11-3 with TRBJ2-6; D is ambiguous. Trimming removed 7 bases at V and 2 bases at J, with 6 bases between. CDR1 is SGHNT, CDR2 YENEEA, per germline. The CDR3 consists of 13 residues. The CDR3 protein is CASKLPGANVLTF. CDR3 bases: TGTGCCAGCAAGCTCCCTGGGGCCAACGTCCTGACTTTC.

The count of this clonotype is one. The chain links TRBV19 to TRBJ2-5, with D hard to call. The CDR3 totals 13 residues. Between the trimmed V and J ends, which lost 7 bases and 6 bases, there was a span of 15 bases. Per the germline V gene, CDR1 is LNHDA and CDR2 is SQIVND (reference sequence). CDR3 in amino acids: CASTIQEVKTQYF. Here the CDR3 DNA reads TGTGCCAGTACGATTCAGGAAGTGAAGACCCAGTACTTC. The full variable domain, its missing parts supplied by reference TRBV19 and TRBJ2-5, is DGGITQSPKYLFRKEGQNVTLSCEQNLNHDAMYWYRQDPGQGLRLIYYSQIVNDFQKGDIAEGYSVSREKKESFPLTVTSAQKNPTAFYLCASTIQEVKTQYFGPGTRLLVL.

The CDR3 protein is CASSGGGAGGTSPLHF. The CDR3 nucleotides are TGCGCCAGCAGTGGGGGGGGAGCAGGGGGAACTTCACCCCTCCACTTT. The chain combines TRBV10-2 with TRBJ1-6; 7 nucleotides line up with TRBD1. Germline V gene sequence: CDR1 WSHSY, CDR2 SAAADI. Losses at the gene ends were 4 bases for V and 9 bases for J; bases not matched to a gene: 12. The CDR3 extends over 16 amino acids.

This clonotype has a handful of counts. The gene calls are TRBV10-3 and TRBJ2-3; D is possibly TRBD2 (5 bases). This CDR3 comprises 15 residues. Germline V lookup: CDR1 ENHRY, CDR2 SYGVKD. The germline V and J ends were trimmed by 2 bases and 0 bases, with 9 bases remaining between them. The CDR3: CAISEPSLSTDTQYF. The CDR3 DNA is TGTGCCATCAGTGAGCCTAGCCTTAGCACAGATACGCAGTATTTT.

V usage is TRBV10-3 and J usage is TRBJ1-2, with D hard to call. Germline lookup yields CDR1 ENHRY and CDR2 SYGVKD. This CDR3 is 14 amino acids long. V was shortened by 3 bases and J by 2 bases, with 10 bases between the two germline ends. Here the CDR3 DNA reads TGTGCCATCAGTGATGGCAGCGCGAACTATGGCTACACCTTC. Translated, it gives CAISDGSANYGYTF.

This clonotype was observed many times. This chain connects TRBV4-1 to TRBJ2-2, with D perhaps matching TRBD2 (5 bases). Germline V gene data show CDR1 as MGHRA and CDR2 as YSYEKL. This CDR3 is built from 15 residues. Trimming removed 1 base from V and 0 bases from J, with 6 bases in between. The CDR3 DNA follows: TGCGCCAGCAGCCAAGTACTAGCGAACACCGGGGAGCTGTTTTTT. Its protein product is CASSQVLANTGELFF.

In its sample, this clonotype was seen a few times. V and J are TRBV2 and TRBJ1-6, with TRBD1 matching over 7 bases. This CDR3 region has 15 residues. Looked up from germline, CDR1 is SNHLY and CDR2 is FYNNEI. The V segment lost 2 bases and the J segment 8 bases; nucleotides outside the gene matches: 6. The CDR3 sequence: CASSEIDRAYSPLHF. CDR3 coding DNA: TGTGCCAGCAGTGAAATCGACAGGGCGTATTCACCCCTCCACTTT.

This clonotype has ten or more counts. J is TRBJ2-1 and V is TRBV29-1; TRBD2 is a possible D gene (5 bases). Per the germline V gene, CDR1 is SQVTM and CDR2 is ANQGSEA. The CDR3 extends over 13 amino acids. The V and J ends lost 3 bases and 4 bases respectively, with 10 bases between them. CDR3 sequence (DNA): TGCAGCGTTGAGCTAGCCGCGTACAATGAGCAGTTCTTC. It yields the protein CSVELAAYNEQFF.

This clonotype showed up just a few times. The chain combines TRBV10-3 with TRBJ1-1; weak D call: TRBD1 (6 bases). The CDR3 has 14 amino acids. Germline CDR1 ENHRY, CDR2 SYGVKD. The chain's CDR3 is CTSSEGTQNTEAFF. The CDR3 nucleotides read TGTACCAGCAGTGAAGGGACACAGAACACTGAAGCTTTCTTT.

This clonotype was seen a handful of times. This chain uses TRBV27 with TRBJ2-2; D might be TRBD2 (5 bases). Germline loops: CDR1 MNHEY, CDR2 SMNVEV (reference sequence). The CDR3 totals 15 residues. Trimming cost V 5 bases and J 6 bases, with 16 bases left between them. The CDR3 nucleotides are TGTGCCAGCAGTATGACCGGGAATGCCCCCGGGGAGCTGTTTTTT. Its translation: CASSMTGNAPGELFF.

This clonotype was found many times. CDR3 sequence: CASSWGAYTGELFF. The CDR3 nucleotides read TGTGCCAGCAGCTGGGGGGCCTACACCGGGGAGCTGTTTTTT. The V call is TRBV7-2, the J call TRBJ2-2; D assignment may be TRBD1 or TRBD2 (6 bases each). This CDR3 is built from 14 residues. CDR1 SGHTA and CDR2 FQGNSA come from the germline V gene. Trimming left V 4 bases short and J 3 bases short, with 9 bases between.

The rearrangement uses TRBV9 and TRBJ2-3; no clear D. V was trimmed by 4 bases and J by 4 bases, leaving 13 bases between them. Germline CDR1 SGDLS, CDR2 YYNGEE. CDR3 length: 14 amino acids. DNA of the CDR3: TGTGCCAGCAGCCTCGGACCAGTCCCAGATACGCAGTATTTT. Its translation: CASSLGPVPDTQYF.